This TCR beta chain was captured by sequencing in a study of HIV-infected children after antiretroviral therapy interruption. Study-wide background: Median age was 9.5 years (interruption) and more than 7 years (continuous). Most children had recorded EBV and CMV exposure. Interruption-arm samples span weeks 0, 12, interruption end (24 or 48), and about 3 years post-study.

The treatment: PENTA 11 planned treatment interruption arm or continuous ART arm. Sorting from thawed PBMCs isolated naive CD4+ CD45RA+ CD45RO- T cells. The germline V gene encodes CDR1 MRHNA and CDR2 SNTAGT. The CDR3 covers 16 residues. J was trimmed by 4 bases and V by 0 bases; bases with no gene match: 7. This clonotype occurred many times. Unique molecular identifiers were included in an RNA-based 3' RACE TCR library. One entry per CDR3 protein, called by TCRdb with MiXCR from the 3' RACE reads. The sample contains about 83,000 distinct CDR3 sequences, less than 7% of which appear only once. This TCR was sampled from a pool of human donors with HIV. This chain joins TRBV6-4 and TRBJ2-3, with TRBD2 matching over 7 bases. This sample comprised CD45RA+ CD4+ T cells from PBMCs, pooled from several time points, obtained from a donor given antiretroviral therapy, either interrupted or continuous. Subset denoted: naive CD4+ CD45RA+ CD45RO- T cells. The DNA for the CDR3 is TGTGCCAGCAGTGACTCAGGCAGCGGGGTGGCAGATACGCAGTATTTT. Amino acid sequence: CASSDSGSGVADTQYF.